These T cell receptor beta chains were read from a single sample in a study of T cell responses to AZD1222 COVID-19 vaccine. Method: immunoSEQ multiplex PCR; TCRdb's copy keeps in-frame clones and lacks some. Here the sample spans about 110,000 clones, approximately 86% being singletons. The material was peripheral blood, obtained on day 0 of AZD1222 vaccination. The receptor source for this set is an adult in good health. CDR3s include the opening cysteine and the closing phenylalanine or tryptophan. The order of the fields is clone size, J gene, V gene, D gene, CDR3 DNA, CDR3 protein. The D gene is left open where the match is weak. Clone size is stated in some rows and not others, as once, few, many or a class when expanded.

- | TRBJ1-2 | TRBV9 | - | TGTGCCAGCAGCGTAGCAGGGCAGGGGTATGGCTACACCTTC | CASSVAGQGYGYTF
- | TRBJ2-3 | TRBV2 | TRBD2 | TGTGCCAGCAGTCTCGGACTAGCGGGAATAGATACGCAGTATTTT | CASSLGLAGIDTQYF
once | TRBJ2-1 | TRBV4-1 | TRBD2 | TGCGCCAGCAGCCAAGATCTCCGAGCGGGAGGGCCTGAGCAGTTCTTC | CASSQDLRAGGPEQFF
few | TRBJ2-7 | TRBV4-1 | TRBD1 | TGCGCCAGCAGCCAATCTGGGACAGGGAACTACGAGCAGTACTTC | CASSQSGTGNYEQYF
medium-sized | TRBJ1-5 | TRBV6-2/TRBV6-3 | TRBD1 | TGTGCCAGCAGTTACTCCTCAGGGGGAGGTCAGCCCCAGCATTTT | CASSYSSGGGQPQHF
- | TRBJ1-2 | TRBV2 | TRBD1 | TGTGCCAGTCGAACCGGGACAGCCGCCCCAAACTATGGCTACACCTTC | CASRTGTAAPNYGYTF
- | TRBJ1-5 | TRBV20-1 | - | TGCAGTGCCAGTTACACCGGACGAATAAACAATCAGCCCCAGCATTTT | CSASYTGRINNQPQHF
- | TRBJ1-1 | TRBV19 | TRBD1 | TGTGCCAGTAGTCACTCTTACAGGGGGCGGTTAACTGAAGCTTTCTTT | CASSHSYRGRLTEAFF
once | TRBJ2-7 | TRBV12-3/TRBV12-4 | - | TGTGCCAGCAGTTTAGTGGAGAGGCGCGAGCAGTACTTC | CASSLVERREQYF
- | TRBJ1-5 | TRBV7-8 | - | TGTGCCAGCAGCTCCCAAATGCCTCCCCGGGGTAATCAGCCCCAGCATTTT | CASSSQMPPRGNQPQHF
- | TRBJ2-3 | TRBV11-3 | - | TGTGCCAGCAGCTTAGCCCTCTCCGATACGCAGTATTTT | CASSLALSDTQYF
- | TRBJ2-2 | TRBV5-1 | - | TGCGCCAGCAGCTTTGGAACAGGGAGCGGCGGGGAGCTGTTTTTT | CASSFGTGSGGELFF
- | TRBJ1-4 | TRBV19 | - | TGTGCCAGTAGTAAGCCAGGGACCGTAAATGAAAAACTGTTTTTT | CASSKPGTVNEKLFF
- | TRBJ2-3 | TRBV4-1 | - | TGCGCCAGCAGCCAAGTGTCCGGGATTGGAGATACGCAGTATTTT | CASSQVSGIGDTQYF
- | TRBJ2-4 | TRBV11-2 | TRBD1 | TGTGCCAGCAGCCCGGTCAGGGGGAGATACATTCAGTACTTC | CASSPVRGRYIQYF
- | TRBJ1-2 | TRBV7-9 | TRBD1 | TGTGCCAGCAGCTTCGATACAGGGGGTGGCTATGGCTACACCTTC | CASSFDTGGGYGYTF
once | TRBJ2-1 | TRBV18 | - | TGTGCCAGCTCACCCCTTCCCCAAGACAATGAGCAGTTCTTC | CASSPLPQDNEQFF
few | TRBJ2-7 | TRBV5-1 | TRBD1 | TGCGCCAGCAGCCTGACAGGGATCAACGAGCAGTACTTC | CASSLTGINEQYF
- | TRBJ1-4 | TRBV25-1 | TRBD1 | TGTGCCAGCAGTCCAGCAGGGGGGAGTGAAAAACTGTTTTTT | CASSPAGGSEKLFF
- | TRBJ2-1 | TRBV27 | - | TGTGCCAGCAGTGCTCTAGCCTCGTGGAATGAGCAGTTCTTC | CASSALASWNEQFF
- | TRBJ2-2 | TRBV18 | TRBD1 | TGTGCCAGCTCACCACCGGACAGGCGAACAGGGCCCACCGGGGAGCTGTTTTTT | CASSPPDRRTGPTGELFF
- | TRBJ1-1 | TRBV6-5 | - | TGTGCCAGCAGGCAGCCCTACAACACTGAAGCTTTCTTT | CASRQPYNTEAFF
- | TRBJ1-4 | TRBV29-1 | - | TGCAGCGCTCGCGAGGGGGAAAATGAAAAACTGTTTTTT | CSAREGENEKLFF
few | TRBJ2-7 | TRBV4-1 | TRBD2 | TGCGCCAGCAGCCAAGATACGGGTGGACTAGCGGGAGACCTCTCCTACGAGCAGTACTTC | CASSQDTGGLAGDLSYEQYF
- | TRBJ1-1 | TRBV9 | - | TGTGCCAGCAGCGTAGCAGGGGAGGGACAAGTTGGCACTGAAGCTTTCTTT | CASSVAGEGQVGTEAFF
- | TRBJ2-7 | TRBV12-3/TRBV12-4 | - | TGTGCCAGCAGAAACGACATCTACGAGCAGTACTTC | CASRNDIYEQYF
- | TRBJ1-5 | TRBV19 | TRBD1 | TGTGCCAGTAGTAATATAAAGAGAGGGACAGGGAGGCTTGCCCAGCATTTT | CASSNIKRGTGRLAQHF
- | TRBJ2-7 | TRBV24-1 | TRBD2 | TGTGCCACCAGTGATGATAGCGGGAACTACGAGCAGTACTTC | CATSDDSGNYEQYF
- | TRBJ2-2 | TRBV5-1 | - | TGCGCCAGCAGCGTGACTGGCACGACGAACACCGGGGAGCTGTTTTTT | CASSVTGTTNTGELFF
- | TRBJ1-1 | TRBV12-3/TRBV12-4 | - | TGTGCCAGCAGTTTAAGAACCAACACTGAAGCTTTCTTT | CASSLRTNTEAFF
- | TRBJ1-1 | TRBV18 | - | TGTGCCAGCTCTCCCCCGTTTGTGACTGAAGCTTTCTTT | CASSPPFVTEAFF
- | TRBJ1-2 | TRBV7-2 | - | TGTGCCAGCAGCCACCTGGACGGGTATGGCTACACCTTC | CASSHLDGYGYTF
- | TRBJ1-4 | TRBV29-1 | - | TGCAGCGCTGAGTGGACGGGGGCTAATGAAAAACTGTTTTTT | CSAEWTGANEKLFF
- | TRBJ1-5 | TRBV5-1 | - | TGCGCCAGCAGCTTGATCGGGACCTTTAATCAGCCCCAGCATTTT | CASSLIGTFNQPQHF
- | TRBJ1-5 | TRBV20-1 | - | TGCAGTGCAGGGTATGGTCAGCCCCAGCATTTT | CSAGYGQPQHF
- | TRBJ1-4 | TRBV29-1 | - | TGCAGCTTCGGGACGGGGCCATCTACAACTAATGAAAAACTGTTTTTT | CSFGTGPSTTNEKLFF
- | TRBJ2-5 | TRBV5-1 | - | TGCGCCAGCAGCTTAACGCAAGAGACCCAGTACTTC | CASSLTQETQYF
- | TRBJ2-2 | TRBV7-3 | - | TGTGCCAGCAGCTTACTACCTAGCGCGAACACCGGGGAGCTGTTTTTT | CASSLLPSANTGELFF
- | TRBJ1-1 | TRBV5-1 | TRBD1 | TGCGCCAGCAGCTCCCGGACAGGGCAAACTGAAGCTTTCTTT | CASSSRTGQTEAFF
- | TRBJ1-3 | TRBV18 | - | TGTGCCAGCTCACCAGTCCGGGCGCCTGGAAACACCATATATTTT | CASSPVRAPGNTIYF
- | TRBJ2-2 | TRBV13 | - | TGTGCCAGCAGCCGGGCGGGGACGAACACCGGGGAGCTGTTTTTT | CASSRAGTNTGELFF
- | TRBJ1-5 | TRBV25-1 | - | TGTGCCAGCAGTTCGCCAGGGAATTTACAGCCCCAGCATTTT | CASSSPGNLQPQHF